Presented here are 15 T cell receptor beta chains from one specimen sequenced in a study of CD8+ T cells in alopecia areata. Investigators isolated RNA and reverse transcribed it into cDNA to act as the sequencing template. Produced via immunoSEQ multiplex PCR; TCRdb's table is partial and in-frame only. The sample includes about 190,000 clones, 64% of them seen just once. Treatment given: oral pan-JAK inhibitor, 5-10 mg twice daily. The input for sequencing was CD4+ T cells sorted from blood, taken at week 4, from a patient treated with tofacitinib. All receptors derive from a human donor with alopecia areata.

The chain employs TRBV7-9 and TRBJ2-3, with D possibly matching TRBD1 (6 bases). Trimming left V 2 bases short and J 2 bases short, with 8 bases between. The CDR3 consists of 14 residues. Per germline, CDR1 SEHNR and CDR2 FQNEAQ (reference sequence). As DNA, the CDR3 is TGTGCCAGCAGCTTAAGGGACAACACAGATACGCAGTATTTT. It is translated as CASSLRDNTDTQYF.

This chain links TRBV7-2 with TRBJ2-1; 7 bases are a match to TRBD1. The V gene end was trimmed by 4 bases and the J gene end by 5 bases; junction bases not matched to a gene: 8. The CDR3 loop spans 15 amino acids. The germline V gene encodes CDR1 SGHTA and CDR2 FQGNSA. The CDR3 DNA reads TGTGCCAGCAGCTCGCGACAGGGTGTCCACAATGAGCAGTTCTTC. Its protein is CASSSRQGVHNEQFF.

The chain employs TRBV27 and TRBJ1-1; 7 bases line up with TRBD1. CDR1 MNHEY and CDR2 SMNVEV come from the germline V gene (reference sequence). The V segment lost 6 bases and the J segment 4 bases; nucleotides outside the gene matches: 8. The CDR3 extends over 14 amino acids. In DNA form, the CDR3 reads TGTGCCAGCAGCTCCCCGGCAGGGGGCACTGAAGCTTTCTTT. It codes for CASSSPAGGTEAFF.

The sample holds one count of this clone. The DNA of the CDR3 is TGTGCCAGCAGCGTAGAGACAGGGGTTGCCACTGAAGCTTTCTTT. It specifies CASSVETGVATEAFF. The chain has TRBV9 and TRBJ1-1, with 8 bases lining up with TRBD1. Looked up from germline, CDR1 is SGDLS and CDR2 is YYNGEE. V lost 0 bases, J lost 4 bases, and 5 bases stayed unmatched. CDR3 size: 15 residues.

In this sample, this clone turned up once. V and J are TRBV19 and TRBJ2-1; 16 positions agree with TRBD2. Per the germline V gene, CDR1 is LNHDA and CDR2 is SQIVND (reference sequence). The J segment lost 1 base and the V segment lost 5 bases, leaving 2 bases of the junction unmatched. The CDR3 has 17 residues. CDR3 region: CASSGTSGGVSYNEQFF. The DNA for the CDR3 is TGTGCCAGTAGTGGGACTAGCGGGGGGGTTTCCTACAATGAGCAGTTCTTC. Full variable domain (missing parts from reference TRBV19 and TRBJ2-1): DGGITQSPKYLFRKEGQNVTLSCEQNLNHDAMYWYRQDPGQGLRLIYYSQIVNDFQKGDIAEGYSVSREKKESFPLTVTSAQKNPTAFYLCASSGTSGGVSYNEQFFGPGTRLTVL.

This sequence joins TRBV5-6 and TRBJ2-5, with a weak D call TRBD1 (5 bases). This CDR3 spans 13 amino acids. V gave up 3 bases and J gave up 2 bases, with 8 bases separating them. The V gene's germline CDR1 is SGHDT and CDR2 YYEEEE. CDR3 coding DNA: TGTGCCAGCAGCTCGACAGATCAAGAGACCCAGTACTTC. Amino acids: CASSSTDQETQYF.

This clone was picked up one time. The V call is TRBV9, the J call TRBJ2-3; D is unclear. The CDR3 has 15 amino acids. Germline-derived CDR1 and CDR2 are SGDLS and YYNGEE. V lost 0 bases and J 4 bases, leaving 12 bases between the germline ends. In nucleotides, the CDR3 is TGTGCCAGCAGCGTAGGGGCTAGTGTGGCAGATACGCAGTATTTT. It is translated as CASSVGASVADTQYF. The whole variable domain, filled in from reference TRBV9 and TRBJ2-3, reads DSGVTQTPKHLITATGQRVTLRCSPRSGDLSVYWYQQSLDQGLQFLIQYYNGEERAKGNILERFSAQQFPDLHSELNLSSLELGDSALYFCASSVGASVADTQYFGPGTRLTVL.

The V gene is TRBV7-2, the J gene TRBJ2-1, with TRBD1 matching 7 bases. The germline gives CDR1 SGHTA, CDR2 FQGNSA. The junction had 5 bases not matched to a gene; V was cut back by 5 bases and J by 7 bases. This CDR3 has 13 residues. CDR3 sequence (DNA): TGTGCCAGCAGCCAGGGACAGCCAAATGAGCAGTTCTTC. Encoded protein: CASSQGQPNEQFF.

CDR3 region: CASRADSDTQYF. The CDR3 coding sequence is TGCGCCAGCAGGGCAGACTCAGATACGCAGTATTTT. The rearrangement uses TRBV5-1 and TRBJ2-3, with unresolved D. Germline V CDR1 and CDR2: SGHRS, YFSETQ. The CDR3 is made up of 12 amino acids. The V end lost 5 bases, the J end lost 4 bases, and 8 bases lay between the germline ends. Using reference TRBV5-1 and TRBJ2-3 for the parts outside the CDR3, the full variable domain is KAGVTQTPRYLIKTRGQQVTLSCSPISGHRSVSWYQQTPGQGLQFLFEYFSETQRNKGNFPGRFSGRQFSNSRSEMNVSTLELGDSALYLCASRADSDTQYFGPGTRLTVL.

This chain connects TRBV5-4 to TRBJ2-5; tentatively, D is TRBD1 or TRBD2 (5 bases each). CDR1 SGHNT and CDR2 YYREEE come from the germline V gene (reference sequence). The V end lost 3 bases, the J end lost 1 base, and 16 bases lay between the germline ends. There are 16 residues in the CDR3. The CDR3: CASSSAGQGPQETQYF. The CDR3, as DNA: TGTGCCAGCAGCTCGGCCGGGCAGGGACCCCAAGAGACCCAGTACTTC.

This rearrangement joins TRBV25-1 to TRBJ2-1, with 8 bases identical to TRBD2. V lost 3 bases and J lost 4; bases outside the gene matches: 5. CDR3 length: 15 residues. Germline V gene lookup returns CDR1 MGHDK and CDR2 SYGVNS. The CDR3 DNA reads TGTGCCAGCAGTGAGAGCGGGGGATTTTACAATGAGCAGTTCTTC. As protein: CASSESGGFYNEQFF.

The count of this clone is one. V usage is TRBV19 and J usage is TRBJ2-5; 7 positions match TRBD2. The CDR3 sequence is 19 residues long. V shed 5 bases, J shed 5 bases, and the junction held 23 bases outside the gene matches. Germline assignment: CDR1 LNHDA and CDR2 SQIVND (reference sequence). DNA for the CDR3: TGTGCCAGTAGTTCCGCAGGGTGGGGGACTATGGGAGTCGCGGAGACCCAGTACTTC. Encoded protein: CASSSAGWGTMGVAETQYF.

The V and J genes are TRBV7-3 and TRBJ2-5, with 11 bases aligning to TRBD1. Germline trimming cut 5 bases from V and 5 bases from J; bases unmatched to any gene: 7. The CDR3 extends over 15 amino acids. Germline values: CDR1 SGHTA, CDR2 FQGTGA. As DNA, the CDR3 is TGTGCCAGCAGCGCCGGACAGGGGGCGCGGGAGACCCAGTACTTC. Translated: CASSAGQGARETQYF.

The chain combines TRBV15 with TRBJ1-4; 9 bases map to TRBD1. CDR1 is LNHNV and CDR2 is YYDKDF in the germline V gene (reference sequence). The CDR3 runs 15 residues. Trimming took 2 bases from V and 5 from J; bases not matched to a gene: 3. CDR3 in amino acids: CATSRTGTGNEKLFF. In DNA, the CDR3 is TGTGCCACCAGCAGAACCGGGACAGGGAATGAAAAACTGTTTTTT.

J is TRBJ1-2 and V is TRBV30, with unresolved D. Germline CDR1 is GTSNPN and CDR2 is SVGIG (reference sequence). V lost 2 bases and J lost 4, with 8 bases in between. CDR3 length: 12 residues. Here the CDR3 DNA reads TGTGCCTGGAGTATAGTACCCTATGGCTACACCTTC. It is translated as CAWSIVPYGYTF.